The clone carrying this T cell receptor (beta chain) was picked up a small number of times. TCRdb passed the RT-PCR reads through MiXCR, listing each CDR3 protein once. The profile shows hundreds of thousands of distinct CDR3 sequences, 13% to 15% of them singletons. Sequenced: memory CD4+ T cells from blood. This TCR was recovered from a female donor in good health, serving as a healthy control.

Here the CDR3 reads CASSLVTQGSEQYF. The CDR3 DNA follows: TGCGCCAGCAGCTTGGTAACACAGGGTTCCGAGCAGTACTTC. This chain links TRBV5-1 with TRBJ2-7; D may be TRBD1 (6 bases). Germline lookup yields CDR1 SGHRS and CDR2 YFSETQ. The CDR3 contains 14 residues. V lost 0 bases and J lost 6, with 13 bases in between. The full variable domain, in which reference TRBV5-1 and TRBJ2-7 provide the parts outside the CDR3, is KAGVTQTPRYLIKTRGQQVTLSCSPISGHRSVSWYQQTPGQGLQFLFEYFSETQRNKGNFPGRFSGRQFSNSRSEMNVSTLELGDSALYLCASSLVTQGSEQYFGPGTRLTVT.